The 17 T cell receptor beta chains below come from one sample, sequenced in a study of beta chain features in type 1 diabetes. Findings of the study overall: Across all four CD4+ subsets, people with type 1 diabetes showed modestly shorter TCRB CDR3s.

Expressed TCRB transcripts got sequenced, as all isolated RNA was reverse transcribed. The repertoire was sequenced with immunoSEQ multiplex PCR; TCRdb's copy has only in-frame clones and lacks some. The sample lists a few hundred thousand clones, approximately 25% occurring once. No antigen has been assigned to these receptors. Material: naive CD4+ T cells from blood. Every receptor here comes from a woman in her 30s with type 1 diabetes.

The V call is TRBV5-1, the J call TRBJ2-5; D is undetermined. The germline gives CDR1 SGHRS, CDR2 YFSETQ. CDR3 size: 15 residues. Trimming took off 0 bases at V and 7 bases at J, with 16 bases between the two ends. The CDR3 protein is CASSLGPSRVGTQYF. For the CDR3, the DNA is TGCGCCAGCAGCTTGGGTCCCTCCCGGGTGGGGACCCAGTACTTC.

This clone was seen a handful of times. V and J are TRBV5-1 and TRBJ2-6, with a weak D call TRBD1 (6 bases). The ends were cut back, 4 bases at V and 0 bases at J, with 14 bases in the middle. Germline V gene data show CDR1 as SGHRS and CDR2 as YFSETQ. The CDR3 length is 17 residues. DNA for the CDR3: TGCGCCAGCAGCGTACAGGGAGTCGGCTCTGGGGCCAACGTCCTGACTTTC. Its protein is CASSVQGVGSGANVLTF.

The rearrangement joins TRBV9 to TRBJ1-2, with TRBD1 as a possible D gene (6 bases). V lost 0 bases and J 6 bases, leaving 15 bases between the germline ends. Germline V gives CDR1 SGDLS, CDR2 YYNGEE. The CDR3 runs to 15 residues. In DNA, the CDR3 is TGTGCCAGCAGCGTAGCCATTTCGCAGGGGAATGGCTACACCTTC. This encodes CASSVAISQGNGYTF.

This clone has only a few counts. The V call is TRBV11-2, the J call TRBJ2-3; maybe TRBD2 (5 bases). CDR1 is SGHAT and CDR2 is FQNNGV in the germline V gene. The CDR3 runs 12 residues. V was pared by 3 bases and J by 6 bases, with 7 bases between. CDR3 amino acids: CASSLASDTQYF. DNA of the CDR3: TGTGCCAGCAGCTTGGCTAGCGATACGCAGTATTTT.

This clone was seen only a few times. This CDR3 is also generated by other DNA sequences in the sample. The chain couples TRBV5-1 to TRBJ1-1; the D is unclear. The V end was cut by 1 base, the J end by 0 bases, with 7 bases between. CDR1 and CDR2 (germline): SGHRS, YFSETQ. CDR3 length: 14 amino acids. CDR3 DNA: TGCGCCAGCAGCTTGTCGGCGGTGAACACTGAAGCTTTCTTT. Translation gives CASSLSAVNTEAFF.

V and J are TRBV7-9 and TRBJ2-7, with 7 bases fitting TRBD1. The CDR3 covers 14 residues. CDR1 is SEHNR, CDR2 FQNEAQ, per germline (reference sequence). V trimming: 5 bases; J trimming: 0 bases; junction bases outside the gene matches: 4. CDR3 coding DNA: TGTGCCAGCAGCAAGGGACAGACCTCCTACGAGCAGTACTTC. Translated, it gives CASSKGQTSYEQYF.

This clone appeared a few times. J is TRBJ2-3 and V is TRBV2; D not resolved. The CDR3 contains 11 residues. The germline CDR1 and CDR2 sequences are SNHLY and FYNNEI. Trimming removed 7 bases from V and 4 bases from J, with 6 bases in between. CDR3 bases: TGTGCCAGCACCGAGGCAGATACGCAGTATTTT. This gives the protein CASTEADTQYF.

The gene calls are TRBV5-1 and TRBJ2-1; 12 bases are a match to TRBD2. The CDR3 has 16 residues. V shed 2 bases, J shed 9 bases, and the junction held 9 bases outside the gene matches. The germline gives CDR1 SGHRS, CDR2 YFSETQ. The CDR3 DNA reads TGCGCCAGCAGCTTCACTAGCGGGAGGTCCTCCCCTGAGCAGTTCTTC. Translating it yields CASSFTSGRSSPEQFF.

The genes are TRBV7-3 and TRBJ2-1; D uncertain. V was trimmed by 1 base and J by 10 bases, leaving 8 bases between them. The CDR3 is 12 residues long. Germline loops: CDR1 SGHTA, CDR2 FQGTGA. CDR3 region: CASSLRPNEQFF. In DNA, the CDR3 is TGTGCCAGCAGCTTAAGGCCAAACGAGCAGTTCTTC.

The V gene is TRBV2, the J gene TRBJ2-2; D call uncertain. Looked up from germline, CDR1 is SNHLY and CDR2 is FYNNEI. CDR3 length: 16 residues. Trimming cost V 8 bases and J 0 bases, with 16 bases left between them. CDR3 sequence: CASSRPSLANTGELFF. DNA of the CDR3: TGTGCCAGCTCACGCCCCTCCTTAGCGAACACCGGGGAGCTGTTTTTT.

This clone has more than one count but fewer than ten. V is TRBV2 and J is TRBJ2-2, with D tentatively TRBD1 (5 bases). The ends were cut back, 9 bases at V and 0 bases at J, with 11 bases in the middle. CDR3 size: 14 residues. The germline CDR1 and CDR2 sequences are SNHLY and FYNNEI. In DNA, the CDR3 is TGTGCCAGTCAGGGCCCGTCGAACACCGGGGAGCTGTTTTTT. It is translated as CASQGPSNTGELFF.

There are a few counts of this clone. The chain has TRBV7-9 and TRBJ2-5; 9 bases fit TRBD1. CDR1 is SEHNR, CDR2 FQNEAQ, per germline (reference sequence). The CDR3 covers 17 residues. The ends lost 2 bases at V and 2 bases at J; junction bases unmatched: 9. CDR3 nucleotide sequence: TGTGCCAGCAGCTTACTGGGACAGGGAGCAAGGCAAGAGACCCAGTACTTC. Its translation is CASSLLGQGARQETQYF.

The chain recombines TRBV29-1 with TRBJ2-5; D is unclear. Germline CDR1 SQVTM, CDR2 ANQGSEA. The CDR3 loop spans 13 amino acids. Trimming cost V 6 bases and J 4 bases, with 15 bases left between them. The CDR3 loop reads CSVLNSGGETQYF. The CDR3 nucleotides read TGCAGCGTCCTTAACTCGGGTGGAGAGACCCAGTACTTC.

The gene calls are TRBV29-1 and TRBJ2-1; 7 bases align to TRBD2. Germline values: CDR1 SQVTM, CDR2 ANQGSEA. J lost 0 bases, V lost 3 bases, and 2 bases had no gene match. This CDR3 region has 14 residues. The CDR3 DNA reads TGCAGCGTTGACGGCGGGAGCTCCTACAATGAGCAGTTCTTC. Translated, it gives CSVDGGSSYNEQFF.

The rearrangement uses TRBV5-4 and TRBJ2-3; D not certain. V was pared by 1 base and J by 4 bases, with 7 bases between. Germline CDR1 reads SGHNT; CDR2 reads YYREEE (reference sequence). There are 13 residues in the CDR3. CDR3 nucleotides: TGTGCCAGCAGCTTGATAGAGCCAGATACGCAGTATTTT. As protein: CASSLIEPDTQYF.

The genes are TRBV2 and TRBJ1-4, with 7 bases aligning to TRBD1. This CDR3 comprises 12 residues. V was clipped by 8 bases and J by 10 bases; unmatched bases: 7. Germline V gene lookup returns CDR1 SNHLY and CDR2 FYNNEI. CDR3 residues: CASGGQSGKLFF. The DNA of the CDR3 is TGTGCCAGCGGGGGACAGTCAGGAAAACTGTTTTTT.

This clone appeared a few times. This rearrangement joins TRBV23-1 to TRBJ1-5, with D unclear. TRBV23-1 is identified as an open reading frame with a role that is uncertain. The CDR3 runs 15 residues. With 0 bases removed from V and 3 bases from J, the gap between germline ends came to 9 bases. CDR3 amino acids: CASSQSLADNQPQHF. As DNA, the CDR3 is TGCGCCAGCAGTCAATCGTTGGCTGACAATCAGCCCCAGCATTTT.